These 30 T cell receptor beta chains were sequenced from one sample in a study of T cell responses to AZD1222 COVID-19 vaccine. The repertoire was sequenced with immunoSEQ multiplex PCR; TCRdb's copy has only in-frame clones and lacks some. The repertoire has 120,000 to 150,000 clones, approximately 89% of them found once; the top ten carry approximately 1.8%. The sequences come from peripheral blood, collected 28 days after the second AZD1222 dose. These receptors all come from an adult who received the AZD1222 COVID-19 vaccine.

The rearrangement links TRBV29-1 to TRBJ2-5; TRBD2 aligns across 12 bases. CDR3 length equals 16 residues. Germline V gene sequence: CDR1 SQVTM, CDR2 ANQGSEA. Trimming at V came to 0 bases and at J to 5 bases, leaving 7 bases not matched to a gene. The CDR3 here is CSVEDPLAGGPETQYF. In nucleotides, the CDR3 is TGCAGCGTTGAAGATCCCCTAGCGGGAGGGCCGGAGACCCAGTACTTC.

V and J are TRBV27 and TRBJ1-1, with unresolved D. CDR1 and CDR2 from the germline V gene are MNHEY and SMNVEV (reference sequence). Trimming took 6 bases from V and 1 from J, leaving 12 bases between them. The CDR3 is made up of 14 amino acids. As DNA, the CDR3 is TGTGCCAGCAGCGTTTTAGCCGGGAACACTGAAGCTTTCTTT. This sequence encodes CASSVLAGNTEAFF.

The CDR3 protein is CASSLIATNTEAFF. Written as DNA, the CDR3 is TGTGCCAGCAGCTTGATTGCCACGAACACTGAAGCTTTCTTT. V is TRBV5-4 and J is TRBJ1-1; D is ambiguous. Germline values: CDR1 SGHNT, CDR2 YYREEE (reference sequence). V was shortened by 1 base and J by 1 base, with 8 bases between the two germline ends. The CDR3 contains 14 residues.

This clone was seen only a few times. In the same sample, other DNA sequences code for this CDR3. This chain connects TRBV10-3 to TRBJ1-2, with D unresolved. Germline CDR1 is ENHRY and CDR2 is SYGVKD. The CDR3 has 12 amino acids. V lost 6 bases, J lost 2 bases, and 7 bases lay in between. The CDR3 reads CAISGPNYGYTF. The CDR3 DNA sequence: TGTGCCATCAGCGGGCCAAACTATGGCTACACCTTC.

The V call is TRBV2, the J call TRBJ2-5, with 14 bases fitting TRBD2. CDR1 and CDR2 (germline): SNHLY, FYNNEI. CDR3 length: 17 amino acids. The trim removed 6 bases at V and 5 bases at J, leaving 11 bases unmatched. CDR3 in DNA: TGTGCCAGCAGGGAAACGGGACTAGCGGGAGTTAGGGAGACCCAGTACTTC. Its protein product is CASRETGLAGVRETQYF. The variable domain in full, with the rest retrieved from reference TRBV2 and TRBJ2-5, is EPEVTQTPSHQVTQMGQEVILRCVPISNHLYFYWYRQILGQKVEFLVSFYNNEISEKSEIFDDQFSVERPDGSNFTLKIRSTKLEDSAMYFCASRETGLAGVRETQYFGPGTRLLVL.

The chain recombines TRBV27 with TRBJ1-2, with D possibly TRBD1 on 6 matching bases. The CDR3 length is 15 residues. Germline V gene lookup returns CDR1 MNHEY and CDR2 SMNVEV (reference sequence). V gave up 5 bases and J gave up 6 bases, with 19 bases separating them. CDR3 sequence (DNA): TGTGCCAGCAGTCCAACTTGGGTGGGGGGCGATGGCTACACCTTC. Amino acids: CASSPTWVGGDGYTF.

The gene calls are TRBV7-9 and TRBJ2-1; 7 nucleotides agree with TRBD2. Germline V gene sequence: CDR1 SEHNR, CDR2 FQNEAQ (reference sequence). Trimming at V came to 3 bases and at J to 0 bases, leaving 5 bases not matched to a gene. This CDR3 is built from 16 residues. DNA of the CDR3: TGTGCCAGCAGCTTTTTGCGGGGGAGCTCCTACAATGAGCAGTTCTTC. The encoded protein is CASSFLRGSSYNEQFF.

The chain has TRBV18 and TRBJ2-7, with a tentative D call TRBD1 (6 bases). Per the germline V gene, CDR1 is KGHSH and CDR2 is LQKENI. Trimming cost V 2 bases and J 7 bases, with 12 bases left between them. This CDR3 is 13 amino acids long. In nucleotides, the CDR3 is TGTGCCAGCTCACCAGGACAGACGCGGGAGCAGTACTTC. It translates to CASSPGQTREQYF.

As DNA, the CDR3 is TGCAGTGCTAGTTCGAGCGGGAGCTCGAGGGAGCAGTACTTC. Amino acids: CSASSSGSSREQYF. The chain is built from TRBV20-1 and TRBJ2-7; 8 nucleotides line up with TRBD2. The CDR3 sequence is 14 residues long. V shed 3 bases, J shed 7 bases, and the junction held 11 bases outside the gene matches. Germline CDR1 DFQATT, CDR2 SNEGSKA (reference sequence).

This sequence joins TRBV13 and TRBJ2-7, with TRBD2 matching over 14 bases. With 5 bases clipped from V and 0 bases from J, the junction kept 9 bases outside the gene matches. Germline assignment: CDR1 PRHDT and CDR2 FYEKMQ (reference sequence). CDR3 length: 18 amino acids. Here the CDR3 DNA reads TGTGCCAGCAGCCCACGGACCGGGACTAGCGGGAGCTCCTACGAGCAGTACTTC. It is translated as CASSPRTGTSGSSYEQYF.

The CDR3 DNA reads TGTGCCAGCATTGGGTGGGGCCGCGGGGCCAACGTCCTGACTTTC. Its protein product is CASIGWGRGANVLTF. V and J are TRBV6-5 and TRBJ2-6; possibly TRBD1 for D (5 bases). The CDR3 is made up of 15 amino acids. The ends were cut back, 7 bases at V and 4 bases at J, with 14 bases in the middle. Germline CDR1 MNHEY, CDR2 SVGAGI.

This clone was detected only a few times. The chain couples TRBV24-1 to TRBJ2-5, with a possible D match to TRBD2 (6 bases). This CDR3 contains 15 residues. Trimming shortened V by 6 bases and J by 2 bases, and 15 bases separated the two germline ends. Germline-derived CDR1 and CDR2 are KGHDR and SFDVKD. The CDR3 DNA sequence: TGTGCCACCAGTCCCTCGGACGGGAGTCAAGAGACCCAGTACTTC. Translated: CATSPSDGSQETQYF.

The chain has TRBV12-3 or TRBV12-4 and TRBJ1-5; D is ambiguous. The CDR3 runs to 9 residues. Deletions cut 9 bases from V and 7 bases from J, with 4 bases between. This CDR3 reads CASNQPQHF. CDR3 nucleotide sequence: TGTGCCAGTAACCAGCCCCAGCATTTT.

CDR3 DNA: TGTGCCAGCAGTTACCTAGTAGGGAGGGCCCAGTACTTC. Protein sequence: CASSYLVGRAQYF. The chain recombines TRBV6-5 with TRBJ2-5; TRBD2 aligns across 7 bases. This CDR3 has 13 residues. The V segment lost 2 bases and the J segment 9 bases; nucleotides outside the gene matches: 6. Germline assignment: CDR1 MNHEY and CDR2 SVGAGI.

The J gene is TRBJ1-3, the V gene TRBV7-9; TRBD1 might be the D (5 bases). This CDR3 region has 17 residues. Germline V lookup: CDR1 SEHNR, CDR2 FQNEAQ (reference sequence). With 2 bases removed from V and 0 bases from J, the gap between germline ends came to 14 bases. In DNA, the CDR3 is TGTGCCAGCAGCTTATCTCCAGGGCCGATCTCTGGAAACACCATATATTTT. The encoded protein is CASSLSPGPISGNTIYF. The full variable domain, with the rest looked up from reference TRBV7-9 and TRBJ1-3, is DTGVSQNPRHKITKRGQNVTFRCDPISEHNRLYWYRQTLGQGPEFLTYFQNEAQLEKSRLLSDRFSAERPKGSFSTLEIQRTEQGDSAMYLCASSLSPGPISGNTIYFGEGSWLTVV.

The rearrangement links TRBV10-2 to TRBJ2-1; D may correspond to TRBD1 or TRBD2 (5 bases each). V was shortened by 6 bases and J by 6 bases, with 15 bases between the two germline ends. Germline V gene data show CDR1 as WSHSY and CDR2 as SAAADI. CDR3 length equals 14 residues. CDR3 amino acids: CASRFGTRRNEQFF. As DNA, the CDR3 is TGCGCCAGCAGATTCGGGACGAGGCGCAATGAGCAGTTCTTC.

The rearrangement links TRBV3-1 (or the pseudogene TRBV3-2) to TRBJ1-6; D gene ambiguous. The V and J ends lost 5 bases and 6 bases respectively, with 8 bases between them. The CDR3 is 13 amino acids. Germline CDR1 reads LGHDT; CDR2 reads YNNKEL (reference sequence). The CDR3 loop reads CASSGDGNSPLHF. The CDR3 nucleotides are TGTGCCAGCAGCGGAGACGGTAATTCACCCCTCCACTTT.

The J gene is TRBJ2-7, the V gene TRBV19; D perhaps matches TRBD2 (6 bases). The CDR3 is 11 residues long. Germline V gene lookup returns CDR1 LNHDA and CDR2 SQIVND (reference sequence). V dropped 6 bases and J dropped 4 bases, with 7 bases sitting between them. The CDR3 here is CASREGYEQYF. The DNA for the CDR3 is TGTGCCAGTAGGGAGGGGTACGAGCAGTACTTC.

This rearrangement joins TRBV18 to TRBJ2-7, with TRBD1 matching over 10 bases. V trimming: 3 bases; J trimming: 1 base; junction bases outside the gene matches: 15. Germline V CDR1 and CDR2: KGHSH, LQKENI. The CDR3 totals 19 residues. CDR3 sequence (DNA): TGTGCCAGCTCACCCCGGGACAGGGGAGTAGCGGTCCTGTCCTACGAGCAGTACTTC. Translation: CASSPRDRGVAVLSYEQYF. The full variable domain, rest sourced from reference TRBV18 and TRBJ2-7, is NAGVMQNPRHLVRRRGQEARLRCSPMKGHSHVYWYRQLPEEGLKFMVYLQKENIIDESGMPKERFSAEFPKEGPSILRIQQVVRGDSAAYFCASSPRDRGVAVLSYEQYFGPGTRLTVT.

In DNA form, the CDR3 reads TGTGCCAGCAGTTACTGGCGAGCGACCTCCCGCCAGCGGTTCTTC. Its protein product is CASSYWRATSRQRFF. This chain connects TRBV6-2 or TRBV6-3 to TRBJ2-1; D ambiguous. Trimming cost V 1 base and J 15 bases, with 22 bases left between them. The CDR3 is 15 amino acids. Germline assignment: CDR1 MNHEY and CDR2 SVGEGT.

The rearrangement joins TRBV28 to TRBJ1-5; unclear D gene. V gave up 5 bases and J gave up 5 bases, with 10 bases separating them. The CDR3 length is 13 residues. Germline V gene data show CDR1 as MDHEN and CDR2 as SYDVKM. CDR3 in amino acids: CASSGPNYQPQHF. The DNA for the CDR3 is TGTGCCAGCAGTGGCCCTAACTATCAGCCCCAGCATTTT.

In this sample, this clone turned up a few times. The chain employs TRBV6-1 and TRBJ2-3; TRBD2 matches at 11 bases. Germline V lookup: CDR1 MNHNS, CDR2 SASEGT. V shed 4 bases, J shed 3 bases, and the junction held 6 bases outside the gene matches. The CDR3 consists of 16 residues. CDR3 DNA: TGTGCCAGCAGTGGTTTAGCGGGAGGGGAGACAGATACGCAGTATTTT. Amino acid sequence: CASSGLAGGETDTQYF.

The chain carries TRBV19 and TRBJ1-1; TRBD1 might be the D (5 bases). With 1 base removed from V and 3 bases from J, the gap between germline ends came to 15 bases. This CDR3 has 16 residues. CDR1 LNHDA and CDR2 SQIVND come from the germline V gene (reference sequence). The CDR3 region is CASSIGGDIDYTEAFF. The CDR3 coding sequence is TGTGCCAGTAGTATAGGGGGGGATATCGATTACACTGAAGCTTTCTTT. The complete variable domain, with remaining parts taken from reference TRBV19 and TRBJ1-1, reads DGGITQSPKYLFRKEGQNVTLSCEQNLNHDAMYWYRQDPGQGLRLIYYSQIVNDFQKGDIAEGYSVSREKKESFPLTVTSAQKNPTAFYLCASSIGGDIDYTEAFFGQGTRLTVV.

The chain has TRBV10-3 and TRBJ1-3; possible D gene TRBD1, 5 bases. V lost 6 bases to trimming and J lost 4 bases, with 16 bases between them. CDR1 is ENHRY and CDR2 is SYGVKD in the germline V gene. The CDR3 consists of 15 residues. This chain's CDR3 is CAISAGLSGGNTIYF. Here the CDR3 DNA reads TGTGCCATCAGCGCAGGGTTATCCGGAGGAAACACCATATATTTT.

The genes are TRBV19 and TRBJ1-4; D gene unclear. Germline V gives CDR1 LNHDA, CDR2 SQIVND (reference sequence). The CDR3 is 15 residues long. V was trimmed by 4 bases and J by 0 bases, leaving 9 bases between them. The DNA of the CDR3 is TGTGCCAGTAGTACAGGAGGTACAACTAATGAAAAACTGTTTTTT. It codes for CASSTGGTTNEKLFF.

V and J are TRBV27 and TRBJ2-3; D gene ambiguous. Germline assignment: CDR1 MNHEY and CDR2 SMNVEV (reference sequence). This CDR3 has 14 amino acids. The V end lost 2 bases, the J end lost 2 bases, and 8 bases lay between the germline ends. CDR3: CASSLAGSTDTQYF. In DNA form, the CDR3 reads TGTGCCAGCAGTTTAGCTGGGTCCACAGATACGCAGTATTTT.

As DNA, the CDR3 is TGTGCCAGTAGTTTTCCCCCAGGTAGCGGATACACAGATACGCAGTATTTT. Amino acids: CASSFPPGSGYTDTQYF. The rearrangement links TRBV19 to TRBJ2-3, with D perhaps matching TRBD2 (6 bases). Trimming stripped 5 bases from V and 2 bases from J, with 20 bases between. Germline CDR1 is LNHDA and CDR2 is SQIVND (reference sequence). The CDR3 totals 17 residues.

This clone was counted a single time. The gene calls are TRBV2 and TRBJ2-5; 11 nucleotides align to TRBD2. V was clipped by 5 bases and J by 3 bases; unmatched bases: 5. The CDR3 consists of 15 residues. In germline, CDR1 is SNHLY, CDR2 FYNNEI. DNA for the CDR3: TGTGCCAGCAGTAGGACTAGCGGGTCTAAAGAGACCCAGTACTTC. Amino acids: CASSRTSGSKETQYF.

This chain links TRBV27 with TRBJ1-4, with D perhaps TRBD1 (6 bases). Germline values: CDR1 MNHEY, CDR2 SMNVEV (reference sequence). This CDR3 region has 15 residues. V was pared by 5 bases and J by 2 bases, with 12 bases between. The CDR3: CASSPAGATNEKLFF. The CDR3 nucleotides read TGTGCCAGCAGTCCAGCAGGGGCCACTAATGAAAAACTGTTTTTT.

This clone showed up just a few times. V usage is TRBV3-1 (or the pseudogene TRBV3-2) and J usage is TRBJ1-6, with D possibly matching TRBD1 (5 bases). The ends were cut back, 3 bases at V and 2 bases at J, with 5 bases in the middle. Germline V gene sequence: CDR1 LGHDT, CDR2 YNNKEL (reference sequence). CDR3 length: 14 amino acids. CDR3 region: CASSQGPYNSPLHF. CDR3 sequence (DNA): TGTGCCAGCAGCCAGGGACCCTATAATTCACCCCTCCACTTT.